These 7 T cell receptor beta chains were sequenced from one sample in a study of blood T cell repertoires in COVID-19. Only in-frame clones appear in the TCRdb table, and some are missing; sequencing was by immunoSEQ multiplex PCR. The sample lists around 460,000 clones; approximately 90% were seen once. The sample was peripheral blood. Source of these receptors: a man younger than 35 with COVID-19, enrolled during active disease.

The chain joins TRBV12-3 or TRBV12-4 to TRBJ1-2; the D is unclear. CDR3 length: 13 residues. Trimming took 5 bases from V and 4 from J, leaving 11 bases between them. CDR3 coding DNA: TGTGCCAGCAGTACTATTTTCTTCTATGGCTACACCTTC. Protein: CASSTIFFYGYTF.

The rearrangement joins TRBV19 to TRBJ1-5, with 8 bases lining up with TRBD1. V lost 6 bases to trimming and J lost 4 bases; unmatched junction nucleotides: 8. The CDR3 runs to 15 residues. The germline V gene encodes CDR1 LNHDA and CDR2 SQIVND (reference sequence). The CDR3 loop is CASRVLGTGNQPQHF. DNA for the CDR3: TGTGCCAGTAGAGTTCTCGGGACAGGTAATCAGCCCCAGCATTTT.

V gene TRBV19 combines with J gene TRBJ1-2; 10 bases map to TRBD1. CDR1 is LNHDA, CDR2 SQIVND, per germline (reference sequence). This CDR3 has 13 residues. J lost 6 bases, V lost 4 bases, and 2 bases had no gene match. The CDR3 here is CASSKTGGNGYTF. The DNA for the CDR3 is TGTGCCAGTAGTAAGACAGGGGGCAATGGCTACACCTTC.

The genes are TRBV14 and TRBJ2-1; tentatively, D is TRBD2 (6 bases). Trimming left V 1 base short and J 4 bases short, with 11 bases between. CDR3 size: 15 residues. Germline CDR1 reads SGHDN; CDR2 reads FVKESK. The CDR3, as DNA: TGTGCCAGCAGCCAAGTAGGCGGGATTTACAATGAGCAGTTCTTC. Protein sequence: CASSQVGGIYNEQFF.

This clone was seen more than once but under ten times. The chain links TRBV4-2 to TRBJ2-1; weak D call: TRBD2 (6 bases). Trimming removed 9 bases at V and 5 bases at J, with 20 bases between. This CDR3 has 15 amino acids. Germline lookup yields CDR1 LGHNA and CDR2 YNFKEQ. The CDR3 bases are TGTGCCAGTCACGGTGGTAGCGGAGGTAACAATGAGCAGTTCTTC. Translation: CASHGGSGGNNEQFF.

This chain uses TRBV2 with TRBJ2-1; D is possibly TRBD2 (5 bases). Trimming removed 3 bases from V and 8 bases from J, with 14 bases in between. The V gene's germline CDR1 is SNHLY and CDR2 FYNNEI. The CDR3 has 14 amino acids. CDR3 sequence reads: CASSESDFIDEQFF. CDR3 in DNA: TGTGCCAGCAGTGAGTCGGACTTCATCGATGAGCAGTTCTTC.

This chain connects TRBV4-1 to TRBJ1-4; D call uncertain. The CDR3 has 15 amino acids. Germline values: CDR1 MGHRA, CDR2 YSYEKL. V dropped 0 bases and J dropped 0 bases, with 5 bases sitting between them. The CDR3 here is CASSQDRATNEKLFF. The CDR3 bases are TGCGCCAGCAGCCAAGACCGTGCAACTAATGAAAAACTGTTTTTT.